The clone carrying this T cell receptor beta chain appeared a few times. The V gene's germline CDR1 is GTSNPN and CDR2 SVGIG (reference sequence). Trimming pared 3 bases from V and 9 bases from J, leaving 14 bases between. This CDR3 has 12 amino acids. Transcripts of RNA were the source for amplifying TCR beta CDR3 regions. Scientists carried out first-round RT-PCR using HTBI primers and then a second-round multiplex PCR. TCRdb reprocessed the multiplex PCR reads with MiXCR, giving one entry per CDR3 protein. This sample has 500,000 to 800,000 distinct CDR3 sequences; roughly 41% occur once, and the top ten carry under 3.5%. These data belong to a study of Graves' ophthalmopathy and Graves' hyperthyroidism.

Sequenced: peripheral blood. The receptor's source is an adult man with Graves' ophthalmopathy. This chain links TRBV30 with TRBJ1-2; tentatively, D is TRBD1 (6 bases). CDR3 nucleotides: TGTGCCTGGAGGGAAAACAGGGAAAGCTACACCTTC. Translated: CAWRENRESYTF. Drawing the rest from reference TRBV30 and TRBJ1-2, the complete variable domain is SQTIHQWPATLVQPVGSPLSLECTVEGTSNPNLYWYRQAAGRGLQLLFYSVGIGQISSEVPQNLSASRPQDRQFILSSKKLLLSDSGFYLCAWRENRESYTFGSGTRLTVV.